This T cell receptor (beta chain) derives from a study of T cell responses to AZD1222 COVID-19 vaccine. Measured with immunoSEQ multiplex PCR; TCRdb has only the in-frame clones, and not every one. Among about 150,000 clones, about 82% were seen once, and the ten largest hold 7.9%. The CDR3 spans 19 residues. Looked up from germline, CDR1 is MDHEN and CDR2 is SYDVKM. Trimming at V came to 7 bases and at J to 6 bases, leaving 21 bases not matched to a gene. The specimen comprised peripheral blood, sampled 28 days after the second dose of the MenACWY control vaccine. The receptor's source is an adult who received the MenACWY meningococcal vaccine as a control. The rearrangement uses TRBV28 and TRBJ1-5; 10 nucleotides agree with TRBD1. The chain's CDR3 is CASTRDRGPRSDLTQPQHF. The CDR3 region has the DNA TGTGCCAGCACTCGCGACAGGGGGCCACGTTCGGATCTCACTCAGCCCCAGCATTTT. Combining the CDR3 with reference TRBV28 and TRBJ1-5 gives the whole variable domain DVKVTQSSRYLVKRTGEKVFLECVQDMDHENMFWYRQDPGLGLRLIYFSYDVKMKEKGDIPEGYSVSREKKERFSLILESASTNQTSMYLCASTRDRGPRSDLTQPQHFGDGTRLSIL.